Below are 10 T cell receptor beta chains sequenced from a single sample in a study of post-analysis software for immune sequencing data. Sequencing libraries made from TCR beta cDNA carried unique molecular identifiers. TCRdb re-called the PCR reads with MiXCR, one entry per CDR3 protein. The sample consists of more than 450,000 distinct CDR3 sequences, around a third of them appearing once. These receptors lack a known antigen. Study-level results: Several TRBV segments were more frequent in patients than controls; TRBV5-6, TRBV5-1 and TRBV20-1 belonged to this group.

Source material: blood. The receptors derive from a girl aged 2-17 years with multiple sclerosis.

The chain joins TRBV2 to TRBJ2-1, with TRBD1 identical over 7 bases. Trimming cost V 7 bases and J 8 bases; bases outside gene matches: 11. The CDR3 is made up of 14 amino acids. Germline CDR1 is SNHLY and CDR2 is FYNNEI. CDR3 amino acids: CASKPFTGDDEQFF. The CDR3 DNA is TGTGCCAGCAAACCCTTCACAGGGGACGATGAGCAGTTCTTC.

This clonotype has ten or more counts. The J gene is TRBJ2-7, the V gene TRBV29-1; D is perhaps TRBD2 (5 bases). CDR1 is SQVTM, CDR2 ANQGSEA, per germline. Between the trimmed V and J ends, which lost 3 bases and 5 bases, there was a span of 11 bases. This CDR3 region has 12 residues. The CDR3 DNA reads TGCAGCGTTGAGAGGGATGGGGACGAGCAGTACTTC. This codes for CSVERDGDEQYF.

The chain joins TRBV6-6 to TRBJ2-6; weak D call: TRBD2 (6 bases). Deletions cut 6 bases from V and 2 bases from J, with 17 bases between. This CDR3 is built from 17 residues. Germline V gene data show CDR1 as MNHNY and CDR2 as SVGAGI (reference sequence). The CDR3 spells CASRTPGALPGANVLTF. The CDR3 coding sequence is TGTGCCAGCAGAACGCCGGGAGCGCTCCCTGGGGCCAACGTCCTGACTTTC.

The chain has TRBV6-5 and TRBJ1-1, with 7 bases that match TRBD1. This CDR3 contains 14 residues. The germline gives CDR1 MNHEY, CDR2 SVGAGI. V lost 5 bases to trimming and J lost 6 bases; unmatched junction nucleotides: 9. The CDR3 spells CASSPPQGRAEAFF. CDR3 DNA sequence: TGTGCCAGCAGTCCCCCACAGGGGAGGGCTGAAGCTTTCTTT.

As concerns this clonotype: Its ends do not fully match the called genes, so a read error is possible. V and J are TRBV12-3 or TRBV12-4 and TRBJ2-3; 8 nucleotides match TRBD1. The CDR3 covers 15 residues. CDR3: CASNLDRGYGDAQYF. As DNA, the CDR3 is TGTGCCAGCAACCTAGACAGGGGTTATGGAGATGCGCAGTATTTT.

The J gene is TRBJ2-3, the V gene TRBV28; 10 positions agree with TRBD1. This CDR3 region has 14 residues. The J segment lost 5 bases and the V segment lost 6 bases, leaving 5 bases of the junction unmatched. CDR1 is MDHEN and CDR2 is SYDVKM in the germline V gene. The CDR3 DNA is TGTGCCAGCAGCCGGGACAGGGGCCGAGATACGCAGTATTTT. Its translation is CASSRDRGRDTQYF.

This clonotype was picked up a small number of times. The chain uses TRBV20-1 and TRBJ2-7, with a tentative D call TRBD2 (5 bases). The CDR3 spans 14 residues. The V gene lost 0 bases and the J gene lost 0 bases, with 9 bases spanning the gap. Germline lookup yields CDR1 DFQATT and CDR2 SNEGSKA (reference sequence). The DNA of the CDR3 is TGCAGTGCTAGAGAGGACTCCTTCTCCTACGAGCAGTACTTC. This codes for CSAREDSFSYEQYF.

This clonotype was picked up many times. The genes are TRBV4-1 and TRBJ2-7; D gene unclear. Germline V CDR1 and CDR2: MGHRA, YSYEKL. Trimming stripped 0 bases from V and 1 base from J, with 7 bases between. This CDR3 spans 14 amino acids. The chain's CDR3 is CASSQDQGSYEQYF. The CDR3 bases are TGCGCCAGCAGCCAAGATCAAGGGTCCTACGAGCAGTACTTC.

This clonotype has a handful of counts. The rearrangement links TRBV27 to TRBJ2-5, with D perhaps assigned TRBD1 or TRBD2 (6 bases each). CDR1 is MNHEY and CDR2 is SMNVEV in the germline V gene (reference sequence). The V end lost 1 base, the J end lost 3 bases, and 9 bases lay between the germline ends. The CDR3 runs to 14 residues. The CDR3 DNA reads as TGTGCCAGCAGTTTATTGGGGGGCGAAGAGACCCAGTACTTC. Translation gives CASSLLGGEETQYF.

This clonotype was detected only a few times. The rearrangement uses TRBV13 and TRBJ1-2, with D uncertain. Germline assignment: CDR1 PRHDT and CDR2 FYEKMQ (reference sequence). V lost 2 bases to trimming and J lost 0 bases, with 19 bases between them. The CDR3 is 18 residues long. Here the CDR3 DNA reads TGTGCCAGCAGCTTATCGTCGGGCAGGACCACTACTAACTATGGCTACACCTTC. It encodes CASSLSSGRTTTNYGYTF.